Below, 6 T cell receptor beta chains from the same sample are listed, as sequenced in a study of metastatic and nonmetastatic thyroid tumors. None of the patients had undergone any treatment ahead of thyroid surgery. TCRdb ran MiXCR on the PCR reads. The data show several thousand clones, approximately 40% seen once. Material: tumor tissue. These receptors all come from a male donor with papillary thyroid cancer or a benign thyroid nodule (not recorded which). Some clones in this sample may be carry-over from other donors' samples.

This clone was counted a single time. The chain employs TRBV30 and TRBJ2-2; 9 positions agree with TRBD1. The length of the CDR3 is 15 residues. V lost 3 bases, J lost 7 bases, and 9 bases stayed unmatched. Germline V gives CDR1 GTSNPN, CDR2 SVGIG (reference sequence). The DNA for the CDR3 is TGTGCCTGGAGCTTAGCACAGGGGGCGCGCGGGGAGCTGTTTTTT. Its protein product is CAWSLAQGARGELFF. Drawing the rest from reference TRBV30 and TRBJ2-2, the complete variable domain is SQTIHQWPATLVQPVGSPLSLECTVEGTSNPNLYWYRQAAGRGLQLLFYSVGIGQISSEVPQNLSASRPQDRQFILSSKKLLLSDSGFYLCAWSLAQGARGELFFGEGSRLTVL.

This clone was counted once. This chain uses TRBV30 with TRBJ2-7; no clear D. V lost 0 bases, J lost 5 bases, and 2 bases lay in between. Germline V CDR1 and CDR2: GTSNPN, SVGIG (reference sequence). This CDR3 is 10 amino acids long. In nucleotides, the CDR3 is TGTGCCTGGAGTGTACACGAGCAGTACTTC. Translated, it gives CAWSVHEQYF.

The genes are TRBV7-9 and TRBJ1-2; the match to TRBD1 covers 7 bases. Unmatched junction bases numbered 4, after V lost 2 bases and J lost 4 bases. The germline V gene encodes CDR1 SEHNR and CDR2 FQNEAQ (reference sequence). The CDR3 extends over 14 amino acids. The chain's CDR3 is CASSLLGQIYGYTF. Written as DNA, the CDR3 is TGTGCCAGCAGCTTATTGGGACAGATCTATGGCTACACCTTC.

This clone occurred a few times. The chain links TRBV6-1 to TRBJ2-7, with 11 bases identical to TRBD2. The CDR3 sequence is 16 residues long. CDR1 MNHNS and CDR2 SASEGT come from the germline V gene. Trimming removed 5 bases from V and 1 base from J; junction bases left unmatched: 7. CDR3 DNA sequence: TGTGCCAGCAGTCCTCTCGGGACTAGCGGTTCCTACGAGCAGTACTTC. Amino acid sequence: CASSPLGTSGSYEQYF.

The V and J genes are TRBV20-1 and TRBJ2-7; D unresolved. Between the trimmed V and J ends, which lost 0 bases and 3 bases, there was a span of 21 bases. CDR3 size: 17 residues. The germline V gene encodes CDR1 DFQATT and CDR2 SNEGSKA (reference sequence). CDR3 nucleotide sequence: TGCAGTGCTAGAGATACTGGCGTGATACAAACCTTCTACGAGCAGTACTTC. Translating it yields CSARDTGVIQTFYEQYF.

The genes are TRBV30 and TRBJ2-7, with no clear D. The V and J ends lost 5 bases and 2 bases respectively, with 10 bases between them. The CDR3 is 12 residues long. Looked up from germline, CDR1 is GTSNPN and CDR2 is SVGIG (reference sequence). CDR3 loop: CAWDRAPYEQYF. Here the CDR3 DNA reads TGTGCCTGGGATCGGGCCCCCTACGAGCAGTACTTC.